This TCR beta chain was captured in a study of CD8 T cells in Susac syndrome. The authors reverse transcribed roughly 0.5 to 1 ug RNA with random hexamers. TCRdb analysed the immunoSEQ multiplex PCR reads with MiXCR anew, one entry per CDR3 protein. The sample has over 150,000 distinct CDR3 sequences, 93% seen once; the top ten hold roughly 0.094%. CD8+ and CD4+ T cells from blood underwent TCR beta sequencing. The V and J ends lost 8 bases and 0 bases respectively, with 19 bases between them. The CDR3 is made up of 16 amino acids. The germline gives CDR1 MDHEN, CDR2 SYDVKM. The sequenced sample consisted of CD4+ T cells from PBMCs. The receptor's source is a human donor with multiple sclerosis. This chain links TRBV28 with TRBJ2-5; D might be TRBD2 (6 bases). For the CDR3, the DNA is TGTGCCAGCCCACTTGGTTGGAGCGGGTACCAAGAGACCCAGTACTTC. Translating it yields CASPLGWSGYQETQYF.